This T cell receptor beta chain comes out of a study of technical replicates of blood from a few donors. Only in-frame clones appear in the TCRdb table, and some are missing; sequencing was by immunoSEQ multiplex PCR. This repertoire shows approximately 68,000 clones, 95% to 97% found once; its top ten account for around 0.3%. V dropped 3 bases and J dropped 8 bases, with 10 bases sitting between them. The CDR3 length is 13 residues. Per the germline V gene, CDR1 is MNHEY and CDR2 is SMNVEV (reference sequence). Material: T cells isolated from PBMCs. The chain joins TRBV27 to TRBJ2-2; D not certain. The sequence derives from a human donor in good health. This CDR3 is CASSFSSGGELFF. The DNA of the CDR3 is TGTGCCAGCAGTTTTTCGTCAGGTGGGGAGCTGTTTTTT.